A single sample is the source of the 2 T cell receptor beta chains below, sequenced in a study of T cells in Graves' hyperthyroidism and ophthalmopathy (dated by TCRdb to between 2018 and 2021). The library was produced with multiplex PCR. The sequencer listed for this sample is Illumina HiSeq 2000. The TCR beta CDR3 regions were amplified from RNA transcripts. The TCR CDR3 was subjected to a first round of RT-PCR using the HTBI primer set and the Qiagen OneStep RT-PCR kit. TCRdb cleaned the public reads at Q25 with fastp, built clones with MiXCR and kept in-frame beta chains. Each entry is one CDR3 protein sequence, shown with its most common DNA and genes. This sample gives around 340,000 distinct CDR3 sequences in total; approximately 22% of them show up just once. 50% of the sample rests with the top ten. Sequenced sample: blood. These TCRs come from a woman aged 45-65 years with Graves' hyperthyroidism.

The chain employs TRBV28 and TRBJ2-6; D gene ambiguous. The CDR3 covers 16 residues. Germline CDR1 reads MDHEN; CDR2 reads SYDVKM. The V and J ends lost 3 bases and 5 bases respectively, with 14 bases between them. The CDR3 loop is CASSLVGNERANVLTF. The CDR3 DNA is TGTGCCAGCAGTTTGGTTGGGAACGAGCGGGCCAACGTCCTGACTTTC.

This clonotype was seen ten or more times. The V and J genes are TRBV11-2 and TRBJ1-2, with D possibly matching TRBD1 (5 bases). CDR3 length equals 15 residues. CDR1 and CDR2 from the germline V gene are SGHAT and FQNNGV. V was trimmed by 5 bases and J by 0 bases, leaving 13 bases between them. The CDR3 here is CASSRGLGPNYGYTF. CDR3 bases: TGTGCCAGCAGCCGAGGGTTGGGACCTAACTATGGCTACACCTTC.